These 12 T cell receptor beta chains came from one sample sequenced in a study of vaccination effects on CD4 cells after COVID-19 (dated by TCRdb to between 2021 and 2022). Libraries were built with the immunoSEQ multiplex PCR assay. Imported from immuneACCESS, the table was reduced by TCRdb to in-frame sequences with V and J called. These copies leave out some clones; in studies compared against another copy, an unresolved V gene accounts for under half, and the cause of the remainder is not known. A total of approximately 40,000 clones appear in this sample, approximately 73% of them only once. The top ten clones comprise about 33% of the sample. Their specific antigens are unknown. In the ViraFEST assay, PBMC were stimulated with viral peptide pools, and TCR sequencing was then used to find antigen-specific CD4+ T cell clonotypes based on their expansion. After more than 9 days of culture, CD4+ T cells were isolated with the EasySep CD4+ T cell isolation kit. PCR-confirmed SARS-CoV-2 infection had occurred in convalescent patients between March and December 2020, before the Alpha, Beta and Delta variants emerged in the United States.

Sequencing was performed on CD4+ T cells from PBMCs cultured with a peptide pool, taken before COVID-19 vaccination. The source of these receptors is a human donor who had a prior SARS-CoV-2 infection.

This rearrangement joins TRBV7-6 to TRBJ2-3; D tentatively reads TRBD1 or TRBD2 (6 bases each). Per the germline V gene, CDR1 is SGHVS and CDR2 is FNYEAQ. The CDR3 is 16 residues long. The V gene lost 5 bases and the J gene lost 4 bases, with 19 bases spanning the gap. The CDR3 DNA is TGTGCCAGCAGCCCAAACCTAGGGGGGATCGCAGATACGCAGTATTTT. Protein: CASSPNLGGIADTQYF.

This chain uses TRBV2 with TRBJ2-5, with D perhaps TRBD2 (5 bases). This CDR3 contains 14 residues. V was pared by 3 bases and J by 2 bases, with 10 bases between. CDR1 and CDR2 (germline): SNHLY, FYNNEI. The CDR3 sequence is CASSDNGEQETQYF. Written as DNA, the CDR3 is TGTGCCAGCAGTGATAACGGGGAGCAAGAGACCCAGTACTTC.

The chain employs TRBV19 and TRBJ1-1; D perhaps matches TRBD1 (6 bases). Trimming removed 5 bases from V and 0 bases from J, with 19 bases in between. Germline assignment: CDR1 LNHDA and CDR2 SQIVND (reference sequence). CDR3 size: 17 residues. The CDR3 reads CASSPGQTGRMNTEAFF. CDR3 nucleotides: TGTGCCAGTAGTCCCGGACAGACTGGAAGGATGAACACTGAAGCTTTCTTT.

This chain joins TRBV27 and TRBJ2-7; 9 bases fit TRBD2. This CDR3 has 17 amino acids. The germline V gene encodes CDR1 MNHEY and CDR2 SMNVEV (reference sequence). V shed 0 bases, J shed 6 bases, and the junction held 12 bases outside the gene matches. CDR3 nucleotides: TGTGCCAGCAGTTTATCTGGCGGGGCGGGAGGGCCGCTCGAGCAGTACTTC. It translates to CASSLSGGAGGPLEQYF.

This clone was found once. The CDR3 sequence is CAWSLGGNGYEQYF. The CDR3 nucleotides read TGTGCCTGGAGCTTAGGAGGGAACGGCTACGAGCAGTACTTC. The chain is built from TRBV30 and TRBJ2-7; weak D call: TRBD2 (6 bases). Germline CDR1 reads GTSNPN; CDR2 reads SVGIG (reference sequence). The CDR3 is made up of 14 amino acids. V gave up 3 bases and J gave up 3 bases, with 15 bases separating them.

This clone has just one count. The V gene is TRBV10-2, the J gene TRBJ2-5, with D tentatively TRBD1 or TRBD2 (5 bases each). The CDR3 length is 14 residues. The V and J ends lost 7 bases and 5 bases respectively, with 17 bases between them. Germline CDR1 WSHSY, CDR2 SAAADI. The CDR3 loop is CASTGGNLLETQYF. As DNA, the CDR3 is TGCGCCAGCACTGGGGGTAATCTCCTCGAGACCCAGTACTTC.

This clone turned up a few times. The chain employs TRBV5-1 and TRBJ2-7; 7 nucleotides line up with TRBD1. The CDR3 has 15 amino acids. CDR1 and CDR2 from the germline V gene are SGHRS and YFSETQ. V lost 0 bases, J lost 5 bases, and 8 bases stayed unmatched. The chain's CDR3 is CASSLVGRGNDEQYF. The CDR3 bases are TGCGCCAGCAGCTTGGTGGGCAGGGGGAATGACGAGCAGTACTTC.

The genes are TRBV6-2 or TRBV6-3 and TRBJ2-7; TRBD2 matches at 11 bases. The CDR3 is made up of 18 amino acids. V dropped 2 bases and J dropped 0; count of bases not matched to a gene: 9. Per the germline V gene, CDR1 is MNHEY and CDR2 is SVGEGT. The CDR3 DNA reads as TGTGCCAGCAGTTACCCAAGTACTAGCGGGAGAATCTCCTACGAGCAGTACTTC. Translating gives CASSYPSTSGRISYEQYF.

This chain joins TRBV5-1 and TRBJ2-5; 11 positions match TRBD2. Germline V gives CDR1 SGHRS, CDR2 YFSETQ. Trimming removed 4 bases from V and 4 bases from J; junction bases left unmatched: 9. This CDR3 comprises 16 residues. CDR3 coding DNA: TGCGCCAGCAGCCCGGTACTAGCGGGGGTGGGAGAGACCCAGTACTTC. This gives the protein CASSPVLAGVGETQYF.

This sequence joins TRBV7-3 and TRBJ1-1, with D unresolved. The germline gives CDR1 SGHTA, CDR2 FQGTGA. Between the trimmed V and J ends, which lost 4 bases and 1 base, there was a span of 13 bases. The CDR3 extends over 15 amino acids. In DNA, the CDR3 is TGTGCCAGCAGCTCATCCGGGCCTCGGAACACTGAAGCTTTCTTT. It yields the protein CASSSSGPRNTEAFF.

The gene calls are TRBV7-9 and TRBJ2-7; maybe TRBD1 (5 bases). This CDR3 comprises 13 residues. V was clipped by 0 bases and J by 4 bases, with 7 bases between them. Germline CDR1 and CDR2: SEHNR and FQNEAQ (reference sequence). The CDR3 nucleotides read TGTGCCAGCAGCTTAGCAGGGGTGTACGAGCAGTACTTC. This translates into CASSLAGVYEQYF.

The J gene is TRBJ1-2, the V gene TRBV6-4; TRBD1 matches 9 bases. This CDR3 is 17 amino acids long. Trimming at V came to 6 bases and at J to 6 bases, leaving 17 bases not matched to a gene. The V gene's germline CDR1 is MRHNA and CDR2 SNTAGT. In DNA form, the CDR3 reads TGTGCCAGCAGACCTCAAGGACAGGGGTCAGGTGGCGATGGCTACACCTTC. This sequence encodes CASRPQGQGSGGDGYTF.